This T cell receptor beta chain was sequenced in a study of neoadjuvant anti-PD-1 for oral cavity cancer (TCRdb year 2021). Broadly, across the study: Before curative-intent surgical resection, most patients were given three to four biweekly doses of nivolumab at 3 mg/kg. Patients without progression received a fourth nivolumab dose around day 43 and underwent definitive surgical resection on days 50-56. A 33% response rate was observed in the parent correlative cohort, in which over 9 patients were included. Under RECIST 1.1, patients with complete response, partial response or stable disease were classed as responders, and patients with progression were classed as non-responders.

Taken with the paper, the label for time point translates to: before neoadjuvant nivolumab. None of the patients had received prior systemic or radiation treatment, and all were newly diagnosed with stage II-IVA oral cavity squamous cell carcinoma. The cohort consisted of patients with HPV-negative, locally advanced oral cavity squamous cell carcinoma. No culture maintenance or expansion was done, as the peripheral blood mononuclear cells went straight to analysis. Samples came from a longitudinal correlative study of a single-arm phase II trial of neoadjuvant nivolumab in oral cavity squamous cell carcinoma. Genomic DNA-based TCRbeta sequencing was performed on subject-matched pre- and post-treatment PBMCs and tumors from three responders and three non-responders. Peripheral blood mononuclear cells were collected before nivolumab treatment and were collected again after treatment, at the time of surgery. The Maxwell RSC DNA from Cells kit was used to extract genomic DNA from PBMCs.

There are 15 amino acids in the CDR3, from cysteine to phenylalanine inclusive. Only CDR3 DNA remains: 45 bases, in frame from the first base. As encoded in the germline V gene, CDR1 is SGHRS while CDR2 is YFSETQ. The germline V and J ends show losses of 4 bases and 4 bases respectively, and no gene match explains 4 bases of the junction. Study-level results and caveats: Higher pretreatment blood Treg/Th17 ratios correlated with higher pretreatment blood TCRbeta clonality and lower post-treatment tumor TCRbeta clonality. After neoadjuvant nivolumab, T cell clonality (Gini index) in PBMCs was significantly higher in non-responders than in responders. Only a few patients per response group were included in the TCR analyses, and larger cohorts for validation were called for by the authors.

Concerning this clone itself: The antigen this receptor binds is unknown. There are no base qualities to consult, and no much larger clone falls within one base.

For deep sequencing, each PBMC sample was run in six replicates, with libraries mostly built from 400 to 550 ng of input genomic DNA. The immunoSEQ hsTCRbeta kit was used to prepare TCRbeta libraries according to the manufacturer's instructions. The finished libraries were brought together in one pool at 2.5 to 3 nM, which was then read using an Illumina NovaSeq 6000 S4 flow cell. The original pipeline was this. Raw data preprocessing and quality control were performed with the immunoSEQ Analyzer. The analysis was limited to productive rearrangements, and each clonotype was defined by a unique CDR3 amino acid sequence. Repertoire clonality was estimated as the Gini-Simpson index, computed with the R package tcR. Student's t test was used to compare Gini indices, while Pearson correlation assessed associations with tumor size change. This is the immuneACCESS table as TCRdb keeps it, with only in-frame sequences that have V and J called. A part of the clones is gone; compared with another copy, unresolved V genes explain less than half, and the rest is unexplained. From that table come the V and J calls and clone size; the DNA was used to work out D and trimming. This sample gives over 11,000 clones in total; 70% of them show up just once. The ten largest clones represent approximately 2% of the sample.

Here the sequenced sample was PBMCs, taken before nivolumab (anti-PD-1) treatment. Recombination connected TRBV5-1 to TRBJ2-3; TRBD1 matches 12 bases in the middle. This receptor was obtained from a person aged 35 to 85 with oral cavity squamous cell carcinoma. For the CDR3, the sequence is CASSPGQGAADTQYF. The bases are TGCGCCAGCAGCCCGGGACAGGGGGCCGCAGATACGCAGTATTTT.